The present TCR beta chain was sequenced within a study of PD-1 blockade in classical Hodgkin lymphoma. Study conclusions and caveats: With respect to the repertoire differences, their causes, possibly disease activity or prior therapy, remain undefined. Patients with a complete response exhibited baseline diversity comparable to newly diagnosed patients.

This clone occurred a few times. Its antigen is undetermined. Time point meaning: cycle 4 day 1 (C4D1), after more than five weeks of nivolumab. Every single patient, without exception, relapsed after autologous stem cell transplantation, and brentuximab vedotin exposure varied. Repertoires were generated with immunoSEQ multiplex PCR, while TCRdb's copy carries only in-frame clones and drops some. In the table there are about 17,000 clones, less than 75% of which are singletons. CDR1 and CDR2 from the germline V gene are SGDLS and YYNGEE. The CDR3 has 17 residues. Trimming at V came to 0 bases and at J to 3 bases, leaving 7 bases not matched to a gene.

Source: peripheral blood mononuclear cells (PBMCs), taken before the fourth cycle of nivolumab. This TCR derives from a human donor with classical Hodgkin lymphoma. The V and J genes are TRBV9 and TRBJ1-2; 11 bases are shared with TRBD1. The CDR3 DNA is TGTGCCAGCAGCGTAGGAAGGGGACAGGGGGGTCACTATGGCTACACCTTC. Protein product: CASSVGRGQGGHYGYTF. Full variable domain (missing parts from reference TRBV9 and TRBJ1-2): DSGVTQTPKHLITATGQRVTLRCSPRSGDLSVYWYQQSLDQGLQFLIQYYNGEERAKGNILERFSAQQFPDLHSELNLSSLELGDSALYFCASSVGRGQGGHYGYTFGSGTRLTVV.